This T cell receptor (beta chain) was obtained from a study of identical twins. CDR3 size: 16 residues. V dropped 4 bases and J dropped 8 bases, with 21 bases sitting between them. Germline loops: CDR1 SGHTA, CDR2 FQGNSA. Template switching supplied a universal primer site; unique molecular identifiers were carried on the cDNA. TCRdb independently ran MiXCR on the 5' RACE reads; one entry per CDR3 protein. This table has 250,000 to 300,000 distinct CDR3 sequences, roughly 10% appearing once. This sample also appeared in a second study, on yellow fever vaccine responses in identical twins.

This TCR came from a young woman in good health. The material sequenced was CD8+ T cells sorted from blood. This sequence joins TRBV7-2 and TRBJ2-1, with no clear D. The CDR3 DNA reads TGTGCCAGCAGCTCTACAGACGGACGTGGGATAGATGAGCAGTTCTTC. Translated, it gives CASSSTDGRGIDEQFF.